The T cell receptor beta chain described here comes from a study of CD8 T cells in Susac syndrome. This CDR3 region has 14 residues. Germline loops: CDR1 SEHNR, CDR2 FQNEAQ (reference sequence). V gave up 3 bases and J gave up 6 bases; unmatched junction bases: 8. Random hexamers were used to reverse transcribe an amount of roughly 0.45 to 1 ug RNA. TCRdb ran MiXCR on the immunoSEQ multiplex PCR reads and lists one entry per CDR3 protein. The table records about 430,000 distinct CDR3 sequences, around 85% of them present only once. Sequencing was done on a sample of CD8+ T cells from PBMCs. The receptor was isolated from a human donor with multiple sclerosis. V usage is TRBV7-9 and J usage is TRBJ2-7; TRBD1 matches 7 bases. This CDR3 reads CASSLTGNPGEQYF. The CDR3 coding sequence is TGTGCCAGCAGCTTGACAGGGAACCCCGGCGAGCAGTACTTC. The variable domain in full, completed from reference TRBV7-9 and TRBJ2-7, reads DTGVSQNPRHKITKRGQNVTFRCDPISEHNRLYWYRQTLGQGPEFLTYFQNEAQLEKSRLLSDRFSAERPKGSFSTLEIQRTEQGDSAMYLCASSLTGNPGEQYFGPGTRLTVT.